Listed here are 8 T cell receptor beta chains from one sample, sequenced in a study of cytomegalovirus exposure and HLA in healthy donors. Use of 60 Vbeta and 13 Jbeta primers characterized the PCR. Libraries were prepared by immunoSEQ multiplex PCR; TCRdb keeps only in-frame clonotypes and omits some of them. Seen here are roughly 100,000 clones, approximately 11% observed once, and the top ten hold roughly 15%. Specimen: PBMCs. Receptors originate from a man aged 40-55 years in good health and CMV-seropositive.

V gene TRBV7-2 combines with J gene TRBJ2-3, with 13 bases fitting TRBD2. The CDR3 contains 16 residues. Germline-derived CDR1 and CDR2 are SGHTA and FQGNSA. The trim removed 4 bases at V and 1 base at J, leaving 2 bases unmatched. The CDR3 is CASSSGLAGGTDTQYF. In DNA form, the CDR3 reads TGTGCCAGCAGCTCTGGACTAGCGGGGGGCACAGATACGCAGTATTTT.

V gene TRBV19 combines with J gene TRBJ1-5; TRBD1 aligns across 8 bases. Germline values: CDR1 LNHDA, CDR2 SQIVND (reference sequence). CDR3 length equals 16 residues. V gave up 2 bases and J gave up 0 bases; unmatched junction bases: 3. CDR3 amino acids: CASSIRTGTSNQPQHF. For the CDR3, the DNA is TGTGCCAGTAGTATACGGACAGGGACTAGCAATCAGCCCCAGCATTTT.

The chain joins TRBV4-1 to TRBJ1-2; D is perhaps TRBD1 (5 bases). Germline V gene lookup returns CDR1 MGHRA and CDR2 YSYEKL. The length of the CDR3 is 15 residues. V was shortened by 0 bases and J by 4 bases, with 12 bases between the two germline ends. The CDR3 coding sequence is TGCGCCAGCAGCCAAGATCGGGGACTTGGCTATGGCTACACCTTC. Amino acids: CASSQDRGLGYGYTF.

The table lists this clone with a few counts. The J gene is TRBJ2-7, the V gene TRBV28; 10 nucleotides agree with TRBD1. With 10 bases clipped from V and 6 bases from J, the junction kept 12 bases outside the gene matches. Germline V CDR1 and CDR2: MDHEN, SYDVKM. CDR3 size: 14 residues. Here the CDR3 DNA reads TGTGCCACCACTTCCGGGACAGGGGCTGGCGAGCAGTACTTC. Encoded protein: CATTSGTGAGEQYF.

The chain carries TRBV5-1 and TRBJ1-2, with a weak D call TRBD1 (6 bases). Germline V gene data show CDR1 as SGHRS and CDR2 as YFSETQ. The V gene lost 0 bases and the J gene lost 4 bases, with 13 bases spanning the gap. CDR3 length: 15 residues. CDR3 sequence: CASSLEGVSSYGYTF. DNA of the CDR3: TGCGCCAGCAGCTTGGAGGGGGTGTCGAGCTATGGCTACACCTTC.

The chain has TRBV28 and TRBJ1-5, with TRBD1 as a possible D gene (6 bases). V dropped 3 bases and J dropped 0 bases, with 12 bases sitting between them. Germline CDR1 MDHEN, CDR2 SYDVKM. The CDR3 length is 16 residues. CDR3 loop: CASSFPDRDSNQPQHF. CDR3 coding DNA: TGTGCCAGCAGTTTCCCGGACAGAGATAGCAATCAGCCCCAGCATTTT. The full variable domain, completed using reference TRBV28 and TRBJ1-5, is DVKVTQSSRYLVKRTGEKVFLECVQDMDHENMFWYRQDPGLGLRLIYFSYDVKMKEKGDIPEGYSVSREKKERFSLILESASTNQTSMYLCASSFPDRDSNQPQHFGDGTRLSIL.

The chain joins TRBV7-9 to TRBJ1-2; 10 positions agree with TRBD1. This CDR3 region has 15 residues. Germline V CDR1 and CDR2: SEHNR, FQNEAQ (reference sequence). Unmatched junction bases numbered 8, after V lost 3 bases and J lost 7 bases. The DNA for the CDR3 is TGTGCCAGCAGCTTGGTTCCCGGGACAGGGGTTGGCTACACCTTC. Encoded protein: CASSLVPGTGVGYTF. Full variable domain (rest looked up from reference TRBV7-9 and TRBJ1-2): DTGVSQNPRHKITKRGQNVTFRCDPISEHNRLYWYRQTLGQGPEFLTYFQNEAQLEKSRLLSDRFSAERPKGSFSTLEIQRTEQGDSAMYLCASSLVPGTGVGYTFGSGTRLTVV.

The J gene is TRBJ2-7, the V gene TRBV28; 9 nucleotides agree with TRBD2. The germline CDR1 and CDR2 sequences are MDHEN and SYDVKM. CDR3 size: 14 residues. Trimming at V came to 5 bases and at J to 5 bases, leaving 7 bases not matched to a gene. The CDR3: CASSPSGITHEQYF. Written as DNA, the CDR3 is TGTGCCAGCAGTCCTAGCGGGATTACCCACGAGCAGTACTTC.